This T cell receptor beta chain appears in the sequencing data of a study of blood T cell repertoires in COVID-19. Study details: Samples representing acute and convalescent COVID-19 were sourced from the United States, Italy and Spain. T cells, B-cell-depleted T cells, or PBMCs provided the cDNA or gDNA that served as material.

This CDR3 spans 15 amino acids. V dropped 0 bases and J dropped 3 bases, with 8 bases sitting between them. Germline assignment: CDR1 SEHNR and CDR2 FQNEAQ (reference sequence). As originally analysed: Nucleated cell counts were estimated from reference gene primer amplification. Some clones are missing from TCRdb's copy, which holds only in-frame ones; the method was immunoSEQ multiplex PCR. The DNA gave D and trimming, while V, J and clone size come from that table. The data show more than 250,000 clones, 89% seen once. The chain recombines TRBV7-9 with TRBJ1-4, with D perhaps TRBD1 (5 bases). The sequencing sample was made of peripheral blood. The receptor comes from a young man who had recovered from COVID-19. The CDR3 sequence is CASSLAGTSNEKLFF. The CDR3 DNA reads TGTGCCAGCAGCTTAGCAGGGACTTCTAATGAAAAACTGTTTTTT.